Listed below are T cell receptor beta chains from one sample, sequenced in a study of cytomegalovirus exposure and HLA in healthy donors. Profiled with immunoSEQ multiplex PCR; TCRdb holds only in-frame clones, not every one. The sample has roughly 230,000 clones; 80% to 95% are singletons. Sequenced input: PBMCs. The source of these receptors is a girl under 10 years old in good health and CMV-seronegative. Both conserved end residues are part of each CDR3. D genes are given only for firm matches. Size is omitted from some rows. Given values are once, few, many or a class for expanded clones.

>.|TRBV18|TRBJ2-1|.
CASSPGQTGNEQFF
TGTGCCAGCTCACCTGGACAGACGGGGAATGAGCAGTTCTTC
>.|TRBV19|TRBJ1-5|.
CASSISGFSQPQHF
TGTGCCAGTAGTATATCCGGGTTTAGTCAGCCCCAGCATTTT
>TRBD1|TRBV5-4|TRBJ1-1|.
CASSSQGSPEQAFF
TGTGCCAGCAGCTCACAGGGGAGCCCAGAGCAAGCTTTCTTT
>.|TRBV28|TRBJ1-5|.
CASSSGGIGRANQPQHF
TGTGCCAGCAGTTCAGGTGGGATAGGGAGAGCGAATCAGCCCCAGCATTTT
>TRBD1|TRBV10-3|TRBJ2-2|.
CAITAGDRGRLGTGELFF
TGTGCCATCACCGCGGGTGACAGGGGGCGATTGGGAACCGGGGAGCTGTTTTTT
>.|TRBV2|TRBJ2-7|.
CASSDGNPRDYEQYF
TGTGCCAGCAGTGACGGAAACCCGAGGGATTACGAGCAGTACTTC
>TRBD2|TRBV7-9|TRBJ2-3|.
CASSLGLAGSTDTQYF
TGTGCCAGCAGCTTAGGGCTAGCGGGGAGCACAGATACGCAGTATTTT
>TRBD1|TRBV5-1|TRBJ1-1|few
CASSTGQGTEAFF
TGCGCCAGCAGCACGGGACAGGGTACTGAAGCTTTCTTT
>.|TRBV10-1|TRBJ2-1|.
CASSYGDEQFF
TGCGCCAGCTCATACGGTGATGAGCAGTTCTTC
>.|TRBV5-1|TRBJ1-6|.
CASSLAEGKRSPLHF
TGCGCCAGCAGCTTGGCCGAGGGAAAACGGTCACCCCTCCACTTT
>.|TRBV7-8|TRBJ2-3|.
CASSLGDGVTNLNTQYF
TGTGCCAGCAGCTTGGGTGACGGGGTGACTAACCTTAATACGCAGTATTTT
>TRBD2|TRBV19|TRBJ2-7|.
CASSLREDRRNEQYF
TGTGCCAGTAGTTTGCGGGAGGATCGCCGGAACGAGCAGTACTTC
>TRBD2|TRBV14|TRBJ2-7|.
CASSPRGGGYEQYF
TGTGCCAGCAGCCCCCGTGGGGGGGGCTACGAGCAGTACTTC
>.|TRBV5-1|TRBJ1-1|.
CAGSHQEANTEAFF
TGCGCCGGCAGCCACCAGGAGGCCAACACTGAAGCTTTCTTT
>.|TRBV19|TRBJ2-7|.
CASSSPDWASGEQYF
TGTGCCAGTAGTTCCCCGGACTGGGCCTCAGGCGAGCAGTACTTC
>TRBD2|TRBV5-4|TRBJ2-3|.
CASSRGGIGTDTQYF
TGTGCCAGCAGCCGGGGGGGTATTGGCACAGATACGCAGTATTTT
>.|TRBV27|TRBJ2-1|.
CASGRPQGGSYNEQFF
TGTGCCAGCGGAAGACCACAGGGTGGGTCCTACAATGAGCAGTTCTTC
>TRBD2|TRBV30|TRBJ2-1|.
CAWSPLGGTSGHNEQFF
TGTGCCTGGAGTCCCCTCGGAGGGACTAGCGGACACAATGAGCAGTTCTTC
>TRBD1|TRBV27|TRBJ2-7|.
CASSLSWPGQKLGFEQYF
TGTGCCAGCAGTTTATCGTGGCCGGGACAGAAACTAGGGTTCGAGCAGTACTTC
>TRBD2|TRBV4-2|TRBJ2-2|.
CASSQGNSGRSSTGELFF
TGTGCCAGCAGCCAAGGCAATAGCGGGAGGTCGAGCACCGGGGAGCTGTTTTTT
>TRBD2|TRBV7-7|TRBJ2-2|.
CASSYRLAGLNTGELFF
TGTGCCAGCAGCTATCGCCTAGCGGGACTTAACACCGGGGAGCTGTTTTTT
>TRBD2|TRBV7-6|TRBJ2-3|.
CASSPLGGAGVSSVADTQYF
TGTGCCAGCAGCCCCCTGGGTGGAGCGGGGGTTTCTTCGGTGGCAGATACGCAGTATTTT